Many counts were recorded for the clone carrying this T cell receptor beta chain. The antigen remains undetermined. Axillary draining lymph nodes of breast cancer patients supplied the node samples. The germline gives CDR1 LNHDA, CDR2 SQIVND (reference sequence). V shed 7 bases and J 8 bases; nucleotides not matched to a gene: 1. This CDR3 region has 11 residues. The data stem from a study of breast tumors, draining lymph nodes, adjacent tissues. TCRdb re-called the multiplex PCR reads with MiXCR, one entry per CDR3 protein. Among 85,000 to 120,000 distinct CDR3 sequences listed, about 31% were seen once. Study-level results: Tumors had less TCR diversity than lymph nodes, more than nontumor tissue. That most tumor T cells come from lymph nodes remained unproven. Tumor and nontumor repertoires were significantly more similar in luminal-like than in basal-like breast cancer.

Input material: axillary lymph node tissue. This rearrangement joins TRBV19 to TRBJ1-2, with 10 positions matching TRBD1. The sequence was obtained from a female donor with breast cancer. Some clones in this sample may be carry-over from other donors' samples. CDR3 amino acids: CASKGQGGYTF. For the CDR3, the DNA is TGTGCCAGTAAGGGACAGGGGGGCTACACCTTC.